These 9 T cell receptor beta chains share one sample of origin, sequenced in a study of patients and donors after allogeneic stem cell transplantation. TCRdb itself ran the RT-PCR reads through MiXCR, one entry per CDR3 protein. Of under 200,000 distinct CDR3 sequences in the sample, approximately 30% were seen once. The sequenced material came from blood, either unsorted or a sorted T cell fraction (not recorded which). Every receptor here comes from a human donor who was either an allogeneic HSCT recipient or a stem cell or donor lymphocyte infusion donor (not recorded which). It is not recorded whose cells these are; they may come from a transplant donor.

The chain combines TRBV12-3 or TRBV12-4 with TRBJ1-1; D not certain. V was cut by 6 bases and J by 4 bases, with 27 bases left in between. CDR3 length: 18 residues. DNA for the CDR3: TGTGCCAGCAGATCCTACTCCTTCCGATGGGGAAGTCCCACTGAAGCTTTCTTT. Residues: CASRSYSFRWGSPTEAFF.

V and J are TRBV7-9 and TRBJ2-7, with D possibly matching TRBD1 (6 bases). Germline V gene lookup returns CDR1 SEHNR and CDR2 FQNEAQ (reference sequence). Trimming shortened V by 5 bases and J by 4 bases, and 24 bases separated the two germline ends. The CDR3 is 17 amino acids. The CDR3 nucleotides are TGTGCCAGCAGCAAATCCGTCCAGGGGCTCTTCCTTTACGAGCAGTACTTC. This translates into CASSKSVQGLFLYEQYF.

In this sample, this clonotype turned up a few times. The chain employs TRBV6-5 and TRBJ1-1, with D unclear. CDR1 and CDR2 (germline): MNHEY, SVGAGI. V lost 2 bases and J 5 bases, leaving 9 bases between the germline ends. The CDR3 sequence is 13 residues long. CDR3 DNA: TGTGCCAGCAGTTACGCTGAAGCGACTGAAGCTTTCTTT. This encodes CASSYAEATEAFF.

The DNA for the CDR3 is TGCAGTGCTAGAACTCCCAGTCGAGGTCACGAGCAGTACTTC. Translating gives CSARTPSRGHEQYF. The rearrangement links TRBV20-1 to TRBJ2-7; D gene uncertain. V was trimmed by 2 bases and J by 5 bases, leaving 16 bases between them. Germline CDR1 is DFQATT and CDR2 is SNEGSKA (reference sequence). This CDR3 spans 14 amino acids.

At least ten counts were recorded for this clonotype. V gene TRBV20-1 combines with J gene TRBJ1-5, with D uncertain. Looked up from germline, CDR1 is DFQATT and CDR2 is SNEGSKA (reference sequence). V was cut by 0 bases and J by 4 bases, with 16 bases left in between. The CDR3 sequence is 16 residues long. CDR3 residues: CSARDLQSFGNQPQHF. Here the CDR3 DNA reads TGCAGTGCTAGAGATTTGCAGTCCTTTGGGAATCAGCCCCAGCATTTT.

This clonotype was observed a few times. J is TRBJ1-2 and V is TRBV28, with 10 bases matching TRBD1. Germline V gives CDR1 MDHEN, CDR2 SYDVKM. Losses at the gene ends were 6 bases for V and 5 bases for J; bases not matched to a gene: 12. This CDR3 is 16 amino acids long. The CDR3 DNA reads as TGTGCCAGCAGAGCGGACAGGGGGAGCGGTGTTTATGGCTACACCTTC. Amino acid sequence: CASRADRGSGVYGYTF.

This clonotype was recorded a few times. This rearrangement joins TRBV4-3 to TRBJ2-1; 12 bases are a match to TRBD2. Germline CDR1 and CDR2: LGHNA and YSLEER. The V segment lost 2 bases and the J segment 9 bases; nucleotides outside the gene matches: 11. This CDR3 is built from 17 residues. The CDR3 spells CASSQLTSGGTGSEQFF. In DNA, the CDR3 is TGCGCCAGCAGCCAACTCACTAGCGGGGGGACCGGGAGTGAGCAGTTCTTC.

The chain is built from TRBV3-1 and TRBJ1-4; D might be TRBD1 (6 bases). The CDR3 loop spans 15 amino acids. The germline CDR1 and CDR2 sequences are LGHDT and YNNKEL (reference sequence). The V end lost 4 bases, the J end lost 4 bases, and 13 bases lay between the germline ends. The CDR3 DNA reads as TGTGCCAGCAGCCCAACAGGGCTCAGTAATGAAAAACTGTTTTTT. Translating gives CASSPTGLSNEKLFF.

V gene TRBV20-1 combines with J gene TRBJ1-2, with TRBD1 matching 8 bases. The V segment lost 0 bases and the J segment 7 bases; nucleotides outside the gene matches: 10. Germline V gene data show CDR1 as DFQATT and CDR2 as SNEGSKA (reference sequence). The CDR3 covers 15 residues. Written as DNA, the CDR3 is TGCAGTGCTAGAGAATCTGGACAGGGCATTTTTGGCTACACCTTC. It encodes CSARESGQGIFGYTF.